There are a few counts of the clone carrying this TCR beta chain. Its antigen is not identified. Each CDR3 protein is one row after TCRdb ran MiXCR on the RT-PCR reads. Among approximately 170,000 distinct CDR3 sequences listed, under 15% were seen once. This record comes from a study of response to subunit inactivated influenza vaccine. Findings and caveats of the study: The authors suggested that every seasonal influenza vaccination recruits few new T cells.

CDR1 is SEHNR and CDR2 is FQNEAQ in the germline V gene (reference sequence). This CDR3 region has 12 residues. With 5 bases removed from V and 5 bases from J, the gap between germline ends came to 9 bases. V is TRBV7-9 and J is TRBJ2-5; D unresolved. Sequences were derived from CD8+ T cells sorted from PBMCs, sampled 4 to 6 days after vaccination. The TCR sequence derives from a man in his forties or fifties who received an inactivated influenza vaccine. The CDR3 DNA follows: TGTGCCAGCAGCGGTATTCCGGAGACCCAGTACTTC. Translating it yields CASSGIPETQYF.